Shown below are 24 T cell receptor beta chains from a single sample sequenced in a study of blood T cell repertoires in COVID-19. Assay: immunoSEQ multiplex PCR; the TCRdb copy retains only in-frame clones and omits some. The sample holds roughly 150,000 clones, roughly nine tenths seen once. The source material was peripheral blood. The receptor source for this set is a woman between 65 and 79 years old with acute or convalescent COVID-19.

This clone was observed a few times. The CDR3 DNA is TGTGCCAGCAGCCCCGGGACTAGCACCTACAATGAGCAGTTCTTC. Translating gives CASSPGTSTYNEQFF. The chain recombines TRBV7-9 with TRBJ2-1, with 9 nucleotides matching TRBD2. Per the germline V gene, CDR1 is SEHNR and CDR2 is FQNEAQ (reference sequence). The CDR3 consists of 15 residues. V lost 5 bases, J lost 2 bases, and 4 bases stayed unmatched.

The chain is built from TRBV5-1 and TRBJ2-2; D gene uncertain. CDR1 and CDR2 (germline): SGHRS, YFSETQ. Trimming removed 0 bases from V and 1 base from J, with 16 bases in between. The CDR3 contains 18 residues. CDR3 protein: CASSLVAPGTVNTGELFF. The CDR3 nucleotides read TGCGCCAGCAGCTTGGTGGCCCCAGGTACGGTGAACACCGGGGAGCTGTTTTTT.

The rearrangement links TRBV2 to TRBJ1-6, with 8 bases identical to TRBD1. CDR1 is SNHLY, CDR2 FYNNEI, per germline. V trimming: 5 bases; J trimming: 7 bases; junction bases outside the gene matches: 7. The CDR3 is 15 amino acids. The CDR3 loop reads CASSLPDRVNSPLHF. The CDR3, as DNA: TGTGCCAGCAGTCTCCCGGACAGGGTGAATTCACCCCTCCACTTT.

This chain connects TRBV5-1 to TRBJ2-3; 12 bases are a match to TRBD2. The CDR3 covers 17 residues. The ends lost 0 bases at V and 7 bases at J; junction bases unmatched: 9. CDR1 is SGHRS, CDR2 YFSETQ, per germline. In nucleotides, the CDR3 is TGCGCCAGCAGCTTGGCCGAGCTAGCGGGGGGGCAAAATACGCAGTATTTT. Residues: CASSLAELAGGQNTQYF.

The gene calls are TRBV6-5 and TRBJ1-1, with unresolved D. Germline V gene sequence: CDR1 MNHEY, CDR2 SVGAGI. The CDR3 has 13 amino acids. Trimming took off 8 bases at V and 1 base at J, with 11 bases between the two ends. CDR3 in DNA: TGTGCCAGCCGTCTAGAGCCGAACACTGAAGCTTTCTTT. Translation gives CASRLEPNTEAFF.

This clone has only one observation. This chain connects TRBV3-1 (or the pseudogene TRBV3-2) to TRBJ1-6; D not certain. Germline CDR1 is LGHDT and CDR2 is YNNKEL (reference sequence). Between the trimmed V and J ends, which lost 0 bases and 8 bases, there was a span of 17 bases. CDR3 length equals 17 residues. CDR3 nucleotide sequence: TGTGCCAGCAGCCAAGATCCGACATGGGCAGTGGATTCACCCCTCCACTTT. Translated: CASSQDPTWAVDSPLHF.

With regard to this clone: The junction departs from the called germline gene at one end, perhaps through a read error. The genes are TRBV12-3 or TRBV12-4 and TRBJ1-2; perhaps TRBD1 as D (6 bases). The CDR3 runs 13 residues. The CDR3 reads CASSLSLHRDIAF. The CDR3, as DNA: TGTGCCAGCAGTTTAAGTCTTCACCGGGACATAGCCTTC.

Comments on this clone: Other DNA sequences of this sample code for an identical CDR3. The CDR3 loop is CASSLRSSPLHF. The CDR3 coding sequence is TGTGCCAGCAGTTTACGGAGTTCACCCCTCCACTTT. This sequence joins TRBV12-3 or TRBV12-4 and TRBJ1-6; no definite D call. The CDR3 has 12 residues. V was cut by 2 bases and J by 9 bases, with 5 bases left in between.

In DNA form, the CDR3 reads TGTGCCAGTAGTCCCCAAGGGGAAGGGCTTACAAAAGGCTACACCTTC. It codes for CASSPQGEGLTKGYTF. The chain links TRBV19 to TRBJ1-2; TRBD1 might be the D (5 bases). There are 16 residues in the CDR3. The germline V and J ends were trimmed by 5 bases and 8 bases, with 24 bases remaining between them. CDR1 is LNHDA and CDR2 is SQIVND in the germline V gene (reference sequence).

The chain recombines TRBV11-2 with TRBJ2-7; 11 nucleotides align to TRBD1. The trim removed 5 bases at V and 5 bases at J, leaving 11 bases unmatched. There are 16 residues in the CDR3. CDR1 SGHAT and CDR2 FQNNGV come from the germline V gene. DNA of the CDR3: TGTGCCAGCAGCCTAGGGCCCGGGACAGGGGGGCACGAGCAGTACTTC. This encodes CASSLGPGTGGHEQYF.

The chain employs TRBV28 and TRBJ1-2; 7 positions agree with TRBD1. Per the germline V gene, CDR1 is MDHEN and CDR2 is SYDVKM. The CDR3 contains 16 residues. V gave up 6 bases and J gave up 5 bases; unmatched junction bases: 15. For the CDR3, the DNA is TGTGCCAGCAGGCAGAAGGGGGCCCTACCATTTTATGGCTACACCTTC. It yields the protein CASRQKGALPFYGYTF.

The rearrangement joins TRBV6-1 to TRBJ2-5, with D maybe TRBD2 (6 bases). The germline V gene encodes CDR1 MNHNS and CDR2 SASEGT. The V end was cut by 2 bases, the J end by 5 bases, with 18 bases between. The CDR3 covers 16 residues. CDR3 sequence (DNA): TGTGCCAGCAGTGAACCCGGGACTCCGCTGGGGGAGACCCAGTACTTC. Protein: CASSEPGTPLGETQYF.

The V call is TRBV18, the J call TRBJ2-3; 7 bases fit TRBD2. Per germline, CDR1 KGHSH and CDR2 LQKENI. The CDR3 covers 16 residues. J lost 2 bases, V lost 1 base, and 6 bases had no gene match. CDR3 amino acids: CASSPQERGITDTQYF. The CDR3 DNA reads TGTGCCAGCTCACCACAGGAGCGGGGAATCACAGATACGCAGTATTTT.

This chain connects TRBV19 to TRBJ2-7, with D tentatively TRBD2 (7 bases). The CDR3 spans 14 residues. CDR1 LNHDA and CDR2 SQIVND come from the germline V gene (reference sequence). V lost 5 bases, J lost 5 bases, and 16 bases lay in between. The CDR3 DNA reads TGTGCCAGTAGTCGCCGACAGGCGGGGGACGAGCAGTACTTC. As protein: CASSRRQAGDEQYF.

This sequence joins TRBV10-1 and TRBJ1-1; D not resolved. This CDR3 is 12 amino acids long. Trimming took off 8 bases at V and 5 bases at J, with 12 bases between the two ends. The germline V gene has CDR1 WNHNN and CDR2 SYGVQD (reference sequence). CDR3 amino acids: CASPPRGTEAFF. The CDR3 region has the DNA TGCGCCAGCCCTCCGCGGGGTACTGAAGCTTTCTTT.

Points on this clone: One junction end disagrees with the germline gene, perhaps due to a read error. The chain links TRBV7-7 to TRBJ2-5; 10 nucleotides line up with TRBD1. The CDR3 sequence is 15 residues long. Germline loops: CDR1 SSHAT, CDR2 FNYEAQ (reference sequence). CDR3 DNA sequence: TGTGCTAGCAGCCAGGGGACAGGGGTTGGCGAGACCCAGTACTTC. It is translated as CASSQGTGVGETQYF.

The chain combines TRBV3-1 (or the pseudogene TRBV3-2) with TRBJ1-5; 8 bases are shared with TRBD1. The CDR3 has 14 amino acids. V trimming: 4 bases; J trimming: 6 bases; junction bases outside the gene matches: 5. From germline, CDR1 is LGHDT and CDR2 YNNKEL (reference sequence). CDR3 DNA: TGTGCCAGCAGCCGCGGACAGGGAGGTCAGCCCCAGCATTTT. Its translation: CASSRGQGGQPQHF.

The rearrangement links TRBV11-2 to TRBJ1-5; 7 bases are a match to TRBD1. Per the germline V gene, CDR1 is SGHAT and CDR2 is FQNNGV. This CDR3 spans 17 amino acids. Trimming cost V 5 bases and J 0 bases; bases outside gene matches: 10. CDR3 DNA sequence: TGTGCCAGCAGCCCAGGGGACAGACCACATAGCAATCAGCCCCAGCATTTT. Translating gives CASSPGDRPHSNQPQHF.

This clone was observed a handful of times. The CDR3: CASSGRVHNEQFF. The DNA of the CDR3 is TGTGCCAGCAGCGGCAGGGTCCACAATGAGCAGTTCTTC. The chain couples TRBV7-9 to TRBJ2-1, with TRBD1 as a possible D gene (5 bases). V was trimmed by 5 bases and J by 5 bases, leaving 10 bases between them. The CDR3 is 13 amino acids. Germline V lookup: CDR1 SEHNR, CDR2 FQNEAQ (reference sequence).

The rearrangement joins TRBV19 to TRBJ1-2; D is possibly TRBD1 (5 bases). The CDR3 sequence is 14 residues long. The V and J ends lost 3 bases and 3 bases respectively, with 11 bases between them. CDR1 LNHDA and CDR2 SQIVND come from the germline V gene (reference sequence). The CDR3 spells CASSIWGRDYGYTF. The CDR3 DNA follows: TGTGCCAGTAGTATCTGGGGCCGGGACTATGGCTACACCTTC.

V usage is TRBV28 and J usage is TRBJ1-1; no definite D call. V lost 1 base, J lost 11 bases, and 8 bases lay in between. Germline CDR1 reads MDHEN; CDR2 reads SYDVKM. The CDR3 totals 11 residues. CDR3 bases: TGTGCCAGCAGTTTATCTCTTGCGGCTTTCTTT. Translation: CASSLSLAAFF.

This clone was found a few times. The V and J genes are TRBV6-5 and TRBJ1-2; D may be TRBD1 (6 bases). Per the germline V gene, CDR1 is MNHEY and CDR2 is SVGAGI. Trimming took off 6 bases at V and 4 bases at J, with 12 bases between the two ends. This CDR3 is built from 13 residues. The CDR3 here is CASSQQGRYGYTF. The CDR3 nucleotides are TGTGCCAGCAGCCAACAGGGTCGCTATGGCTACACCTTC.

This clone has just one count. The chain couples TRBV7-2 to TRBJ1-5; D ambiguous. CDR1 and CDR2 (germline): SGHTA, FQGNSA. The CDR3 runs to 13 residues. V was shortened by 0 bases and J by 7 bases, with 7 bases between the two germline ends. CDR3 in DNA: TGTGCCAGCAGCTTAGCTCGAGGGCAGCCCCAGCATTTT. This translates into CASSLARGQPQHF.

This rearrangement joins TRBV6-5 to TRBJ1-2, with 10 bases identical to TRBD1. There are 14 residues in the CDR3. The germline V gene encodes CDR1 MNHEY and CDR2 SVGAGI. With V trimmed by 6 bases and J by 7 bases, 8 bases remained unmatched. The DNA for the CDR3 is TGTGCCAGCAGAAAATCGACAGGGGGCGGTGGCTACACCTTC. Residues: CASRKSTGGGGYTF.